The next 13 T cell receptor beta chains were all read from a single sample in a study of OX40 agonist ivuxolimab in advanced cancers. Receptor libraries were prepared by the immunoSEQ multiplex PCR assay. The clones in this table, taken by TCRdb from immuneACCESS, are in-frame only. Not every clone is retained; where verified, under half of the shortfall comes from an unresolved V gene, and the cause of the rest is unknown. A total of under 25,000 clones appear in this sample, about 83% of them only once. Clones ranked in the top ten supply 53% of the sample. Source: CD4+ or CD8+ T cells sorted from blood, taken in a trial of the OX40 agonist ivuxolimab. The receptors stem from an adult with an advanced solid tumor such as melanoma, head and neck, liver or kidney cancer.

This chain connects TRBV19 to TRBJ1-2, with 7 bases lining up with TRBD1. The CDR3 is 11 residues long. The germline CDR1 and CDR2 sequences are LNHDA and SQIVND (reference sequence). V dropped 5 bases and J dropped 14; count of bases not matched to a gene: 8. The CDR3: CASSPGTAPTF. CDR3 bases: TGTGCCAGTAGTCCAGGGACAGCTCCTACCTTC. Complete variable domain (other parts from reference TRBV19 and TRBJ1-2): DGGITQSPKYLFRKEGQNVTLSCEQNLNHDAMYWYRQDPGQGLRLIYYSQIVNDFQKGDIAEGYSVSREKKESFPLTVTSAQKNPTAFYLCASSPGTAPTFGSGTRLTVV.

V is TRBV5-4 and J is TRBJ2-7; unclear D gene. The CDR3 runs to 11 residues. Germline-derived CDR1 and CDR2 are SGHNT and YYREEE (reference sequence). The germline V and J ends were trimmed by 4 bases and 0 bases, with 2 bases remaining between them. CDR3 in amino acids: CASSGSYEQYF. In DNA form, the CDR3 reads TGTGCCAGCAGCGGCTCCTACGAGCAGTACTTC.

This clone has just one count. V gene TRBV9 combines with J gene TRBJ1-5, with 10 bases lining up with TRBD1. Germline V gene lookup returns CDR1 SGDLS and CDR2 YYNGEE. This CDR3 contains 15 residues. J was trimmed by 3 bases and V by 4 bases; bases with no gene match: 4. The CDR3 here is CASSPGQGSNQPQHF. The CDR3 DNA follows: TGTGCCAGCAGCCCGGGACAGGGGTCCAATCAGCCCCAGCATTTT. The variable domain in full, with the rest retrieved from reference TRBV9 and TRBJ1-5, is DSGVTQTPKHLITATGQRVTLRCSPRSGDLSVYWYQQSLDQGLQFLIQYYNGEERAKGNILERFSAQQFPDLHSELNLSSLELGDSALYFCASSPGQGSNQPQHFGDGTRLSIL.

The chain joins TRBV6-1 to TRBJ2-1, with 7 bases lining up with TRBD1. The germline gives CDR1 MNHNS, CDR2 SASEGT. The junction had 4 bases not matched to a gene; V was cut back by 4 bases and J by 4 bases. The CDR3 has 14 residues. The CDR3, as DNA: TGTGCCAGCAGTGCGCAGGGGGAATACAATGAGCAGTTCTTC. Encoded protein: CASSAQGEYNEQFF.

The rearrangement links TRBV19 to TRBJ2-1, with D possibly matching TRBD1 (6 bases). V was pared by 4 bases and J by 8 bases, with 12 bases between. CDR3 size: 13 residues. CDR1 is LNHDA, CDR2 SQIVND, per germline (reference sequence). This CDR3 reads CASSKNRDHEQFF. The CDR3 bases are TGTGCCAGTAGTAAGAACAGGGACCATGAGCAGTTCTTC. Drawing the rest from reference TRBV19 and TRBJ2-1, the complete variable domain is DGGITQSPKYLFRKEGQNVTLSCEQNLNHDAMYWYRQDPGQGLRLIYYSQIVNDFQKGDIAEGYSVSREKKESFPLTVTSAQKNPTAFYLCASSKNRDHEQFFGPGTRLTVL.

The rearrangement joins TRBV29-1 to TRBJ2-7; D possibly uses TRBD1 or TRBD2 (5 bases each). The CDR3 contains 13 residues. Trimming removed 1 base at V and 2 bases at J, with 9 bases between. CDR1 and CDR2 from the germline V gene are SQVTM and ANQGSEA. The DNA of the CDR3 is TGCAGCGTTGAAGGGGGGATCCCCTACGAGCAGTACTTC. This codes for CSVEGGIPYEQYF.

The rearrangement uses TRBV7-9 and TRBJ2-5; 8 nucleotides match TRBD2. After removal of 3 bases from V and 5 bases from J, the junction contained 5 bases not matched to a gene. The CDR3 is 14 amino acids. Germline V gene sequence: CDR1 SEHNR, CDR2 FQNEAQ (reference sequence). This chain's CDR3 is CASSFSGAGETQYF. The CDR3 DNA sequence: TGTGCCAGCAGCTTTAGCGGGGCGGGGGAGACCCAGTACTTC.

This clone was counted only a few times. The chain joins TRBV2 to TRBJ1-1, with D maybe TRBD1 (5 bases). The CDR3 loop spans 15 amino acids. CDR1 SNHLY and CDR2 FYNNEI come from the germline V gene. Trimming shortened V by 6 bases and J by 8 bases, and 22 bases separated the two germline ends. CDR3 residues: CASSVLRDLLEEAFF. As DNA, the CDR3 is TGTGCCAGCAGCGTACTGCGGGACCTCCTAGAGGAAGCTTTCTTT. The full variable domain, its missing parts supplied by reference TRBV2 and TRBJ1-1, is EPEVTQTPSHQVTQMGQEVILRCVPISNHLYFYWYRQILGQKVEFLVSFYNNEISEKSEIFDDQFSVERPDGSNFTLKIRSTKLEDSAMYFCASSVLRDLLEEAFFGQGTRLTVV.

This clone is medium-sized (0.01 to 0.1%) in the sample. This chain connects TRBV2 to TRBJ1-2; possibly TRBD1 for D (5 bases). The CDR3 is made up of 14 amino acids. CDR1 is SNHLY, CDR2 FYNNEI, per germline. Between the trimmed V and J ends, which lost 6 bases and 1 base, there was a span of 12 bases. As DNA, the CDR3 is TGTGCCAGCAGCCTAACACAGGTTAACTATGGCTACACCTTC. Residues: CASSLTQVNYGYTF.

The rearrangement links TRBV2 to TRBJ1-1, with 11 bases lining up with TRBD1. With V trimmed by 7 bases and J by 3 bases, 13 bases remained unmatched. Germline CDR1 reads SNHLY; CDR2 reads FYNNEI. CDR3 length equals 17 residues. CDR3 DNA sequence: TGTGCCAGCACCCAGGGACAGGGGGTTCTCTCGGACACTGAAGCTTTCTTT. This translates into CASTQGQGVLSDTEAFF.

The chain joins TRBV7-9 to TRBJ1-6, with 9 bases aligning to TRBD1. The CDR3 has 16 residues. The J segment lost 3 bases and the V segment lost 11 bases, leaving 11 bases of the junction unmatched. Germline V CDR1 and CDR2: SEHNR, FQNEAQ (reference sequence). The CDR3 nucleotides read TGTGCCGGGAGCCCTCCGGGACAGGGCTATAATTCACCCCTCCACTTT. The encoded protein is CAGSPPGQGYNSPLHF.

J is TRBJ2-7 and V is TRBV9, with TRBD1 matching over 7 bases. Germline V lookup: CDR1 SGDLS, CDR2 YYNGEE. This CDR3 comprises 14 residues. With V trimmed by 3 bases and J by 5 bases, 8 bases remained unmatched. The CDR3, as DNA: TGTGCCAGCAGCGCGACAGGGATGCAGGACGAGCAGTACTTC. Encoded protein: CASSATGMQDEQYF.

This clone has more than one count but fewer than ten. The V call is TRBV7-9, the J call TRBJ2-7; 11 bases fit TRBD2. The CDR3 loop spans 19 amino acids. The V gene's germline CDR1 is SEHNR and CDR2 FQNEAQ (reference sequence). With 2 bases clipped from V and 1 base from J, the junction kept 13 bases outside the gene matches. The CDR3 DNA reads as TGTGCCAGCAGCTTATCCCTGACTCTAGCGGGGGGCCCATCCTACGAGCAGTACTTC. This translates into CASSLSLTLAGGPSYEQYF.